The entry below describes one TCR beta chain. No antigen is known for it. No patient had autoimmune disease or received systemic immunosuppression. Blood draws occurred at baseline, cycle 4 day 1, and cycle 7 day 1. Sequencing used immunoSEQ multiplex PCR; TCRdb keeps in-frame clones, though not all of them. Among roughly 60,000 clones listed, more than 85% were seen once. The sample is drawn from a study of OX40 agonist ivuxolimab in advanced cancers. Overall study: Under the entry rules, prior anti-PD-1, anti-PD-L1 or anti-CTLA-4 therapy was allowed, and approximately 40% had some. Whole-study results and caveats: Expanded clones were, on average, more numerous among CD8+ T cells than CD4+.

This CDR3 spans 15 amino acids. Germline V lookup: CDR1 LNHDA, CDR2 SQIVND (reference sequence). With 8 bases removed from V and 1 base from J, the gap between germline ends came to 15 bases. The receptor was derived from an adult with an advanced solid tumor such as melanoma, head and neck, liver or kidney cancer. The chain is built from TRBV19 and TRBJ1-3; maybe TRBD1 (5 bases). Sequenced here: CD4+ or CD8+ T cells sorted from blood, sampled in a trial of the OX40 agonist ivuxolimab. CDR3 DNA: TGTGCCAGTGTTCGGGGCAGCCTATCTGGAAACACCATATATTTT. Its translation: CASVRGSLSGNTIYF.